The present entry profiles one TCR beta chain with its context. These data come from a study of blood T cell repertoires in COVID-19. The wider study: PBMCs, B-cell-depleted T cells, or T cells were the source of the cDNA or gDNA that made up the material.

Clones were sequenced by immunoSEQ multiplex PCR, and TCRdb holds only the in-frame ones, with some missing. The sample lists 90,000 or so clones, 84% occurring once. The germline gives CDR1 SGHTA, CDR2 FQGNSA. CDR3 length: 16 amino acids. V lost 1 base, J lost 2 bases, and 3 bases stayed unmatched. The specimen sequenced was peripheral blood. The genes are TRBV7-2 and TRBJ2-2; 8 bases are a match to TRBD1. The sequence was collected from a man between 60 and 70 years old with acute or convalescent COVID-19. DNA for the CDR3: TGTGCCAGCAGCTTAGTGGGACAGGCCAACACCGGGGAGCTGTTTTTT. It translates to CASSLVGQANTGELFF.